This TCR beta chain appears in the sequencing data of a study of monozygotic twins with inflammatory bowel disease. Germline CDR1 KGHSH, CDR2 LQKENI. The CDR3 covers 15 residues. Each UMI harboured a 6-nucleotide sample barcode and was appended via template switching. TCRdb reprocessed the 5' RACE reads and stores each CDR3 protein as one record, lacking DNA. In all, the sample yields about 350,000 distinct CDR3 sequences. V usage is TRBV18 and J usage is TRBJ1-6. The sample taken for sequencing was blood. The origin of this receptor is a human donor with ulcerative colitis or Crohn's disease, or a healthy co-twin of an affected twin (not recorded which). CDR3 sequence reads: CASSPPGRSNSPLHF. The full variable domain, rest sourced from reference TRBV18 and TRBJ1-6, is NAGVMQNPRHLVRRRGQEARLRCSPMKGHSHVYWYRQLPEEGLKFMVYLQKENIIDESGMPKERFSAEFPKEGPSILRIQQVVRGDSAAYFCASSPPGRSNSPLHFGNGTRLTVT.